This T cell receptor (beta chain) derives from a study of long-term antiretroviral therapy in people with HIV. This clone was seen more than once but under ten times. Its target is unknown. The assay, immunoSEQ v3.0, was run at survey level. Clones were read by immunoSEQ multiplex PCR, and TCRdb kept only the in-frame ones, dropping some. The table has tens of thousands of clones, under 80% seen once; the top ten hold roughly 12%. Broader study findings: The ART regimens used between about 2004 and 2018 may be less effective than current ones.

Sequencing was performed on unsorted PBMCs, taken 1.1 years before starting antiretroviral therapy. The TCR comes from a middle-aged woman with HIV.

The CDR3 DNA reads as TGTGCCAGCAGCGTAGGGGTGATCGAGACCCAGTACTTC. This codes for CASSVGVIETQYF. The V and J genes are TRBV9 and TRBJ2-5; no definite D call. Per germline, CDR1 SGDLS and CDR2 YYNGEE. The V end was cut by 0 bases, the J end by 5 bases, with 8 bases between. The CDR3 loop spans 13 amino acids.